Below, one TCR beta chain is given with its context. The data belong to a study of blood T cell repertoires in COVID-19. Germline V gene sequence: CDR1 LGHDT, CDR2 YNNKEL (reference sequence). The CDR3 runs to 12 residues. Deletions cut 7 bases from V and 3 bases from J, with 9 bases between. How the authors handled the data: Nucleated cell counts were estimated from reference gene primer amplification. Data came from immunoSEQ multiplex PCR; TCRdb stores just in-frame clones and leaves some out. From that table come the V and J calls and clone size; the DNA was used to work out D and trimming. This table has under 15,000 clones, roughly four fifths appearing once.

Material: peripheral blood. The chain carries TRBV3-1 (or the pseudogene TRBV3-2) and TRBJ1-2; the D gene is possibly TRBD1 (6 bases). The source is a man aged 35-49 years with active or convalescent COVID-19. CDR3 in amino acids: CASKSGDYGYTF. In DNA, the CDR3 is TGTGCCAGCAAGTCAGGGGACTATGGCTACACCTTC.